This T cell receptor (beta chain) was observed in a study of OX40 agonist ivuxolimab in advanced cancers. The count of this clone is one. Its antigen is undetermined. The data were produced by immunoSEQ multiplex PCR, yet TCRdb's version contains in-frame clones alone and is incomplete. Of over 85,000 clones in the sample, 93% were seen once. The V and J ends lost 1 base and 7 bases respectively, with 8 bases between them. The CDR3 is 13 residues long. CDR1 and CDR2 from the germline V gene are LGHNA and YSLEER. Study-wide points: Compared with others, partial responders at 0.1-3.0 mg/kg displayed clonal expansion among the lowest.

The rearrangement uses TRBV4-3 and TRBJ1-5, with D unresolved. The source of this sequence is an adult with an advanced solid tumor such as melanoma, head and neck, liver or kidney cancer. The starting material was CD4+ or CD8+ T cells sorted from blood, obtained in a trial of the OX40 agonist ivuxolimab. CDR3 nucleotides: TGCGCCAGCAGCCAAGTACTGAGCCAGCCCCAGCATTTT. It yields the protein CASSQVLSQPQHF.